This is a list of T cell receptor beta chains from one sample in a study of blood T cell repertoires in COVID-19. The protocol was immunoSEQ multiplex PCR, while the TCRdb copy is restricted to in-frame clones and leaves out a portion. The data show about 68,000 clones, around 85% seen once. The sequenced sample was peripheral blood. Receptors were obtained from a man between 50 and 59 years old with acute or convalescent COVID-19. Each CDR3 is given with its conserved first and last residue. D genes are given only for firm matches. Size is stated for part of the rows, as once, few or many counts, or as a class when the clone is expanded.

clone_size d_call j_call v_call cdr3_nt cdr3_aa
few NA TRBJ1-1 TRBV12-3/TRBV12-4 TGTGCCAGCGGCAGGCGGGGTACTGAAGCTTTCTTT CASGRRGTEAFF
once TRBD1 TRBJ1-2 TRBV2 TGTGCCAAGTCAGTCCGGGACAGCTATGGCTACACCTTC CAKSVRDSYGYTF
NA TRBD1 TRBJ2-2 TRBV3-1/TRBV3-2 TGTGCCAGCAGCCACGCCACAGGGGGCTTCGACACCGGGGAGCTGTTTTTT CASSHATGGFDTGELFF
NA TRBD1 TRBJ1-1 TRBV5-1 TGCGCCAGCAGCTTACAGGGGCTACCGAACACTGAAGCTTTCTTT CASSLQGLPNTEAFF
NA TRBD1 TRBJ1-6 TRBV10-2 TGCGCCAGCAGTACAGGGGTCGGGTCGGCCCTCCACTTT CASSTGVGSALHF
NA NA TRBJ2-3 TRBV7-3 TGTGCCAGCAGCCAAATCGGGGGAGTATCAGATACGCAGTATTTT CASSQIGGVSDTQYF
NA TRBD2 TRBJ2-5 TRBV20-1 TGCAGTGCTAGTGGATTTACTAGCGGGGGGGCCGAAGAGACCCAGTACTTC CSASGFTSGGAEETQYF
NA NA TRBJ2-5 TRBV5-5 TGTGCCAGCAGCTTGGATCGGCAAGAGACCCAGTACTTC CASSLDRQETQYF
NA TRBD2 TRBJ2-1 TRBV7-7 TGTGCTAGCAGCTTCGGCGGGGGGGCGGACAATGAGCAGTTCTTC CASSFGGGADNEQFF
NA NA TRBJ1-2 TRBV18 TGTGCCAGCTCACCTATTAGAGGAGAAGGTGGCTACACCTTC CASSPIRGEGGYTF
NA TRBD1 TRBJ1-2 TRBV9 TGTGCCAGCAGCCCCAGGTGGGACAGCTATGGCTACACCTTC CASSPRWDSYGYTF
NA TRBD1 TRBJ1-2 TRBV30 TGTGCCTGGAGCTTACCGGGACAGGGTGACGGCTACACCTTC CAWSLPGQGDGYTF
NA NA TRBJ2-2 TRBV10-1 TGCGCCAGCAGTGCTTATGGCTCCGCGAACACCGGGGAGCTGTTTTTT CASSAYGSANTGELFF
NA TRBD2 TRBJ2-5 TRBV27 TGTGCCAGCAGTTTCGGCGGGGGGGTTCGGGAGACCCAGTACTTC CASSFGGGVRETQYF
NA TRBD1 TRBJ1-1 TRBV2 TGTGCCAGCAGATTACAGGGGGCCAACCCCGAAGCTTTCTTT CASRLQGANPEAFF
NA NA TRBJ2-7 TRBV12-3/TRBV12-4 TGTGCCAGCAGTTCGGGACATGCCTACGAGCAGTACTTC CASSSGHAYEQYF
NA TRBD1 TRBJ1-6 TRBV6-5 TGTGCCAGCAGTTACTCACAGGGGTTAAATTCACCCCTCCACTTT CASSYSQGLNSPLHF
NA TRBD2 TRBJ2-2 TRBV27 TGTGCCAGCAGGGGACTAGCGGGCCTTCGGGAGCTGTTTTTT CASRGLAGLRELFF
NA NA TRBJ1-2 TRBV6-5 TGTGCCAGCCGGTCAGGGGTGTATGGCTACACCTTC CASRSGVYGYTF
NA NA TRBJ2-2 TRBV27 TGTGCCAGCAGTTTAAGCGCCCCGACAGGATATTGGACCGGGGAGCTGTTTTTT CASSLSAPTGYWTGELFF
NA TRBD2 TRBJ2-4 TRBV30 TGTGCCTGGACCTCCCGGACTAGCGGGGTCTCTTCGCTAGCCAAAAACATTCAGTACTTC CAWTSRTSGVSSLAKNIQYF
few TRBD2 TRBJ2-1 TRBV28 TGTGCCAGCAGTTTTCTGCTAGCGGGGGGCTACAATGAGCAGTTCTTC CASSFLLAGGYNEQFF
NA NA TRBJ2-1 TRBV11-2 TGTGCCAGCAGCTCTCAGACAGTGCAGCAGTTCTTC CASSSQTVQQFF
NA TRBD2 TRBJ2-1 TRBV25-1 TGTGCCAGCAACCAGCCCGGGGGGGCCCAAAATGAGCAGTTCTTC CASNQPGGAQNEQFF
NA NA TRBJ1-1 TRBV19 TGTGCCAGTAGTATATCAGGGGAAAAGAACACTGAAGCTTTCTTT CASSISGEKNTEAFF
NA NA TRBJ1-5 TRBV6-1 TGTGCCAGCAGTGGTCTAGGGGCCGATAGCAATCAGCCCCAGCATTTT CASSGLGADSNQPQHF
NA TRBD1 TRBJ2-5 TRBV2 TGTGCCAGCAGCCAGGGACAGACGGAGACCCAGTACTTC CASSQGQTETQYF
many NA TRBJ1-2 TRBV6-5 TGTGCCAGCAGTTACTCGCGGGGTGGTGGCTACACCTTC CASSYSRGGGYTF
NA TRBD2 TRBJ2-3 TRBV7-8 TGTGCCAGCAAACCCGGGGGGGGCACAGATACGCAGTATTTT CASKPGGGTDTQYF
NA NA TRBJ2-3 TRBV19 TGTGCCAGTAGTGTTACGGTTGATCCAGATACGCAGTATTTT CASSVTVDPDTQYF
NA TRBD1 TRBJ1-1 TRBV12-3/TRBV12-4 TGTGCCAGCAGTTTAACATACAGGGGAAGCGCTTTCTTT CASSLTYRGSAFF
NA NA TRBJ1-5 TRBV2 TGTGCCAGCAGTGACTGGGGCCTTGATGGCAATCAGCCCCAGCATTTT CASSDWGLDGNQPQHF
NA NA TRBJ1-1 TRBV4-1 TGCGCCAGCAGCCAGGCCCCGAACACTGAAGCTTTCTTT CASSQAPNTEAFF
NA TRBD2 TRBJ2-7 TRBV6-5 TGTGCCAGCAGTCCGGGGGGACTTTTAAACTACGAGCAGTACTTC CASSPGGLLNYEQYF
NA NA TRBJ1-2 TRBV3-1/TRBV3-2 TGTGCCAGCAGCCAAGGGTCATGGGCTTCAAGTGATGGCTACACCTTC CASSQGSWASSDGYTF
NA NA TRBJ2-5 TRBV5-1 TGCGCCAGCAGTTGGAGGGGCCGCGGTAGGATCGGAGAGACCCAGTACTTC CASSWRGRGRIGETQYF
medium-sized TRBD1 TRBJ1-2 TRBV10-3 TGTGCCATCCAAGAAAACCCGGGACAGGCAGATGGCTACACCTTC CAIQENPGQADGYTF
NA TRBD2 TRBJ2-1 TRBV9 TGTGCCAGCAGCGTAGGTCTTATGTGGGGGACTAGCGGGGGCAATGAGCAGTTCTTC CASSVGLMWGTSGGNEQFF
NA TRBD2 TRBJ2-5 TRBV24-1 TGTGCCACCAGTGATTTAGGGAAGGGACTACAAGAGACCCAGTACTTC CATSDLGKGLQETQYF
medium-sized TRBD1 TRBJ2-4 TRBV6-5 TGTGCCAGCAGTTACTCTTTACAGGGGGGAAACATTCAGTACTTC CASSYSLQGGNIQYF
NA NA TRBJ1-5 TRBV4-1 TGCGCCAGCAGCCAAGTTGATATGGGCTTTTCACAGCCCCAGCATTTT CASSQVDMGFSQPQHF